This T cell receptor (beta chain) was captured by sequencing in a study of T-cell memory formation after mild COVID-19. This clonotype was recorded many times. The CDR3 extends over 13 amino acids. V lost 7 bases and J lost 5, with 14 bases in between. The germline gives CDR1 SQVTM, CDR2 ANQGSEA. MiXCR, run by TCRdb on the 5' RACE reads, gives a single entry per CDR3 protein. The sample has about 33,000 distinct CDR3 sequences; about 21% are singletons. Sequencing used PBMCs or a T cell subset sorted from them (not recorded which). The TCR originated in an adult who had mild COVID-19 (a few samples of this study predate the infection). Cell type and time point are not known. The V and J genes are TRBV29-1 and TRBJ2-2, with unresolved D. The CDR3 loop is CSGYALETGELFF. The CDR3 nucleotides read TGCAGCGGGTACGCCCTGGAGACCGGGGAGCTGTTTTTT.